This T cell receptor beta chain emerged from a study of CD4 T cells in relation to SARS-CoV-2 and coronaviruses. Remarks on this clone: The antigen is not known.

Notes on the study in general: About 65% of donors had memory CD4+ clonotypes crossrecognizing SARS-CoV-2 and common cold coronavirus spike. Crossreactive clones expanded significantly less to SARS-CoV-2 than monoreactive clones. Memory recall responses, not primary responses primed in culture, are what the assay detects.

Naive and memory CD4+ T cell DNA was deep-sequenced without culture. Profiling relied on immunoSEQ multiplex PCR, and the TCRdb table lists in-frame clones only, not all of them. The table shows about 37,000 clones, with approximately 85% occurring only once. V dropped 2 bases and J dropped 4; count of bases not matched to a gene: 4. The CDR3 has 15 amino acids. The germline V gene encodes CDR1 SGHRS and CDR2 YFSETQ. The chain couples TRBV5-1 to TRBJ2-3; TRBD2 matches 10 bases. The sequenced sample was memory CD4+ T cells from PBMCs. The clonotype comes from an adult with COVID-19. CDR3 sequence (DNA): TGCGCCAGCAGCTTACAGCGGGAGGGCTCAGATACGCAGTATTTT. As protein: CASSLQREGSDTQYF.